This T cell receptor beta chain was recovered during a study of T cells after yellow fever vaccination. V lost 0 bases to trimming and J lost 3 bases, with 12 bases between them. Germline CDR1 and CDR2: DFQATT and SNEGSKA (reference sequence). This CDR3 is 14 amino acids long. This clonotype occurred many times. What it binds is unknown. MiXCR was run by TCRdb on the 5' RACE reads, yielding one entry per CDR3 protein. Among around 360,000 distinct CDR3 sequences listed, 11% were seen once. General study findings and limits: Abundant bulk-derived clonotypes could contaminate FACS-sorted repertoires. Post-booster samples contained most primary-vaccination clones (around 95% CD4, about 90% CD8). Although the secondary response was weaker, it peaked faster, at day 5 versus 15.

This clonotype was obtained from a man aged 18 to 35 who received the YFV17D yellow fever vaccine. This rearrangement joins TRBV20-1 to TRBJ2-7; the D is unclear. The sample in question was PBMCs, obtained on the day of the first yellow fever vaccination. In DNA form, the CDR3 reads TGCAGTGCTAGAGACCCGAAAATTGACTACGAGCAGTACTTC. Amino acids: CSARDPKIDYEQYF.